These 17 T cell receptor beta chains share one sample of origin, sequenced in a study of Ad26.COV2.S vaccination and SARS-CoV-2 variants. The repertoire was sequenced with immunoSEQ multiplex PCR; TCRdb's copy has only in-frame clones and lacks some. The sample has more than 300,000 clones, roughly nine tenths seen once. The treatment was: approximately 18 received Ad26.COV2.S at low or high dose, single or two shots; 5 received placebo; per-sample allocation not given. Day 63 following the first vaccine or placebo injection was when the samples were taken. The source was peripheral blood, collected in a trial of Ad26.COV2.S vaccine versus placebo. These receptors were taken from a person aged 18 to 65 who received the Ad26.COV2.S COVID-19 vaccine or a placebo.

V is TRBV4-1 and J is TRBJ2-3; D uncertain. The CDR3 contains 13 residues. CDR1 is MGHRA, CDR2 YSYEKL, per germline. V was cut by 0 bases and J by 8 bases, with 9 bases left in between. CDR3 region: CASSQDMPGTQYF. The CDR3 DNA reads TGCGCCAGCAGCCAAGATATGCCCGGTACGCAGTATTTT.

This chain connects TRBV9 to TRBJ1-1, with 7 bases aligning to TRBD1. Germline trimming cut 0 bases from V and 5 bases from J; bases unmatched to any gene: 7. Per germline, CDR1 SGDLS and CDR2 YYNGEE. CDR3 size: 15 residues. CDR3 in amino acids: CASSVVRTGSTEAFF. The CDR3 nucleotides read TGTGCCAGCAGCGTAGTAAGGACAGGCTCAACTGAAGCTTTCTTT.

The DNA of the CDR3 is TGTGCTAGTGGTCCATCTCAGGACAGGGGGCTTGCCGGGGAGCTGTTTTTT. It codes for CASGPSQDRGLAGELFF. The V and J genes are TRBV12-5 and TRBJ2-2, with TRBD1 matching 11 bases. Germline CDR1 reads LGHNT; CDR2 reads FRNRAP. This CDR3 spans 17 amino acids. V was pared by 5 bases and J by 6 bases, with 11 bases of the junction left unmatched. The full variable domain, in which reference TRBV12-5 and TRBJ2-2 provide the parts outside the CDR3, is DARVTQTPRHKVTEMGQEVTMRCQPILGHNTVFWYRQTMMQGLELLAYFRNRAPLDDSGMPKDRFSAEMPDATLATLKIQPSEPRDSAVYFCASGPSQDRGLAGELFFGEGSRLTVL.

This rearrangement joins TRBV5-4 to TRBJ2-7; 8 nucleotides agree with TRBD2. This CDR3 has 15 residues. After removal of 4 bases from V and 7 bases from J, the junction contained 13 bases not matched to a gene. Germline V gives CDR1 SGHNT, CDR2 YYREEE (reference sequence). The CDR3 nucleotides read TGTGCCAGCAGCGAACCCCCGGGACTAGTAAATGAGCAGTACTTC. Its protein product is CASSEPPGLVNEQYF.

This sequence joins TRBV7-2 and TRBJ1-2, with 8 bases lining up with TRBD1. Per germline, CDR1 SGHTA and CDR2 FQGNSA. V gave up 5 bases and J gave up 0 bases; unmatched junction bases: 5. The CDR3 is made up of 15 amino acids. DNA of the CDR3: TGTGCCAGCAGCCTGGGACAGGCCCCTAACTATGGCTACACCTTC. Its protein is CASSLGQAPNYGYTF.

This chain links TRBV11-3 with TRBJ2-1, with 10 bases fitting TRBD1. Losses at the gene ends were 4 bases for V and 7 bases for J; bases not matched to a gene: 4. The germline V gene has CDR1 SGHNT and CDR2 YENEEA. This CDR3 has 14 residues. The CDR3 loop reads CASSSRDRGNEQFF. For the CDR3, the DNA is TGTGCCAGCAGCTCGCGGGACAGGGGTAATGAGCAGTTCTTC.

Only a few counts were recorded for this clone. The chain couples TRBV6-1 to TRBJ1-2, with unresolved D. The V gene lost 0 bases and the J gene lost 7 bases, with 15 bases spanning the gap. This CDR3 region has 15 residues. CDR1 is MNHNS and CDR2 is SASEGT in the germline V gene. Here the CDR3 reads CASSEAVEVFGGYTF. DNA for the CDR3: TGTGCCAGCAGTGAAGCTGTGGAGGTATTTGGTGGCTACACCTTC.

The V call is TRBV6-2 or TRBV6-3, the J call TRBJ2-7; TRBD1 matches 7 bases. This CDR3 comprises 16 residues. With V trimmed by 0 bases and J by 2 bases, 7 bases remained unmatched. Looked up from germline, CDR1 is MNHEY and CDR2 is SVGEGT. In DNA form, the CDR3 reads TGTGCCAGCAGTTACTCGAGTACAGGGGTTGCCTACGAGCAGTACTTC. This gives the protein CASSYSSTGVAYEQYF.

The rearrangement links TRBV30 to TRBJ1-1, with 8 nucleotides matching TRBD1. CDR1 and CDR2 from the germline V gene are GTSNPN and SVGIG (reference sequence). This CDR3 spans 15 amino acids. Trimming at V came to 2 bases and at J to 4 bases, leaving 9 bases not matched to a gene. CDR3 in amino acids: CAWSKRATGGTEAFF. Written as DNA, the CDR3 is TGTGCCTGGAGTAAAAGGGCAACAGGGGGCACTGAAGCTTTCTTT.

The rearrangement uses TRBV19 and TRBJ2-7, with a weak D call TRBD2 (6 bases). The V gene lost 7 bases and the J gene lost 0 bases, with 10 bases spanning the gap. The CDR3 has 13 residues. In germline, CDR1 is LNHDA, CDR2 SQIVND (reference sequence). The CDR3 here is CASTPGSSYEQYF. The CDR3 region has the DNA TGTGCCAGTACCCCCGGGAGCTCCTACGAGCAGTACTTC. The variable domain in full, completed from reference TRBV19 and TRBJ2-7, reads DGGITQSPKYLFRKEGQNVTLSCEQNLNHDAMYWYRQDPGQGLRLIYYSQIVNDFQKGDIAEGYSVSREKKESFPLTVTSAQKNPTAFYLCASTPGSSYEQYFGPGTRLTVT.

CDR3 in amino acids: CASSRRQGARETQYF. The CDR3 coding sequence is TGTGCCAGCAGCCGTAGACAGGGGGCGCGAGAGACCCAGTACTTC. The rearrangement uses TRBV11-3 and TRBJ2-5; TRBD1 aligns across 10 bases. Unmatched junction bases numbered 7, after V lost 5 bases and J lost 4 bases. The CDR3 totals 15 residues. CDR1 is SGHNT and CDR2 is YENEEA in the germline V gene.

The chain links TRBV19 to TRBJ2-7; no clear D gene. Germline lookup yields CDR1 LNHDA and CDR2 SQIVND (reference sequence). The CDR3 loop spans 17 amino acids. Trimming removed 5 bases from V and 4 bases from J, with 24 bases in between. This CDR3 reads CASSPLVTAFSPYEQYF. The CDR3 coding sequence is TGTGCCAGTAGTCCCCTAGTTACAGCCTTCTCTCCATACGAGCAGTACTTC.

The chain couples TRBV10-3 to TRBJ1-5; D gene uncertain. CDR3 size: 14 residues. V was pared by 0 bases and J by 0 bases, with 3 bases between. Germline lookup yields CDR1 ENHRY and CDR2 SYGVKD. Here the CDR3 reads CAISESTSNQPQHF. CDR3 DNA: TGTGCCATCAGTGAGTCGACTAGCAATCAGCCCCAGCATTTT.

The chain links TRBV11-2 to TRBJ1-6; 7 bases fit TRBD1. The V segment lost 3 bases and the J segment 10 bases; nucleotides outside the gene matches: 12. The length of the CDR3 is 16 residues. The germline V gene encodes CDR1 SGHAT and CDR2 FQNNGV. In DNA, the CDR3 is TGTGCCAGCAGCTTGGAGGGACAGAGGCTCAAGTCACCCCTCCACTTT. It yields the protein CASSLEGQRLKSPLHF.

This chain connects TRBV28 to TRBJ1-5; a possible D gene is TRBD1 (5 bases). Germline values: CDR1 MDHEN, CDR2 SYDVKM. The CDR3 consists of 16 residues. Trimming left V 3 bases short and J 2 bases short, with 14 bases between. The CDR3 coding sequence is TGTGCCAGCAGTTTGTCCCAGGGAGGGGGCAATCAGCCCCAGCATTTT. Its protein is CASSLSQGGGNQPQHF.

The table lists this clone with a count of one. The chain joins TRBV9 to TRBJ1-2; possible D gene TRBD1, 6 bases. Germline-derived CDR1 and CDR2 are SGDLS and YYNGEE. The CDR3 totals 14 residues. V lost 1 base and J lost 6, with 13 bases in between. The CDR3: CASSVSLGGDGYTF. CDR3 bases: TGTGCCAGCAGCGTAAGTCTGGGGGGCGATGGCTACACCTTC.

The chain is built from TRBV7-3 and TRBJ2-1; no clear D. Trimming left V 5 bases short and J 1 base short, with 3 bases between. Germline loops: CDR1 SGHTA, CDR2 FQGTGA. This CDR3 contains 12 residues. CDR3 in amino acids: CASSPSYNEQFF. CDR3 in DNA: TGTGCCAGCAGCCCTTCCTACAATGAGCAGTTCTTC.